This T cell receptor beta chain was recorded in a study of T cells expressing NK-cell markers. Looking at the study overall: TCR beta repertoires came from sorted CD3+CD56+NKG2C+, CD3+CD56+NKG2C- and CD3+CD56-NKG2C+ T cells. Just one sequenced donor of eight was HCMV-seronegative, while seven were seropositive.

Findings and caveats of the study: NKG2C+ dominant clonotypes from a handful of donors made up roughly 1.0-7.0% of CD8+ T cells. Uncertainty persisted over the HCMV specificity of expanded NKG2C+ T cell clones.

TCRdb processed the 5' RACE reads again and assigns one entry to each CDR3 protein, with no DNA. This sample's clone table lists approximately 440,000 distinct CDR3 sequences. With regard to this clonotype: Its antigen is undetermined.

The CDR3 is made up of 13 amino acids. CDR1 is SQVTM and CDR2 is ANQGSEA in the germline V gene. J is TRBJ1-4 and V is TRBV29-1. The sequence came from a woman in her fifties or sixties in good health. The sequencing sample was made of blood T cells: a sorted CD56 or NKG2C T cell subset, CD4+ or CD8+ T cells, or bulk PBMC T cells (not recorded which). This chain's CDR3 is CSVGHGKNEKLFF.